The 14 T cell receptor beta chains listed next were all sequenced from one sample in a study of shared clonotypes between healthy human individuals. Measured with immunoSEQ multiplex PCR; TCRdb has only the in-frame clones, and not every one. Among around 2,000,000 clones, 85% to 95% were seen once, and the ten largest hold 1.5% to 2%. Naive CD8 isolation took CD45RO-negative cells positively selected for CCR7 and excluded terminally differentiated effector memory CD45RA+ cells. Source material: naive CD8+ T cells from PBMCs. These receptors all stem from a man in his late teens or twenties in good health. Some clones in this sample may be carry-over from other donors' samples.

The genes are TRBV5-1 and TRBJ1-1, with 8 bases aligning to TRBD1. This CDR3 is 15 amino acids long. Looked up from germline, CDR1 is SGHRS and CDR2 is YFSETQ. After removal of 4 bases from V and 5 bases from J, the junction contained 10 bases not matched to a gene. Here the CDR3 DNA reads TGCGCCAGCAGCACCTGGACAGGGAAGACGACTGAAGCTTTCTTT. Protein sequence: CASSTWTGKTTEAFF. The variable domain in full, completed from reference TRBV5-1 and TRBJ1-1, reads KAGVTQTPRYLIKTRGQQVTLSCSPISGHRSVSWYQQTPGQGLQFLFEYFSETQRNKGNFPGRFSGRQFSNSRSEMNVSTLELGDSALYLCASSTWTGKTTEAFFGQGTRLTVV.

The chain joins TRBV7-8 to TRBJ2-4; 10 bases fit TRBD1. This CDR3 has 17 residues. V gave up 0 bases and J gave up 6 bases; unmatched junction bases: 8. The germline V gene encodes CDR1 SGHVS and CDR2 FQNEAQ. The CDR3 here is CASSLAGTGVLPNIQYF. As DNA, the CDR3 is TGTGCCAGCAGCTTAGCCGGGACAGGGGTCCTGCCAAACATTCAGTACTTC.

As to this clone: Other DNA sequences in the same sample also yield this CDR3. The chain links TRBV27 to TRBJ2-7; D is possibly TRBD1 (5 bases). The CDR3 has 13 residues. CDR1 and CDR2 (germline): MNHEY, SMNVEV (reference sequence). Trimming took 3 bases from V and 0 from J, leaving 6 bases between them. CDR3 in DNA: TGTGCCAGCAGTTTTGGGGCCTCCTACGAGCAGTACTTC. Translated, it gives CASSFGASYEQYF.

The chain joins TRBV4-2 to TRBJ2-3; 7 bases map to TRBD2. Germline V gene lookup returns CDR1 LGHNA and CDR2 YNFKEQ. J gave up 0 bases and V 4 bases, and 22 bases lay outside the gene matches. This CDR3 is 21 amino acids long. Here the CDR3 reads CASSPLGAGDPQSPSTDTQYF. In DNA, the CDR3 is TGTGCCAGCAGCCCCCTAGGTGCGGGAGACCCCCAGAGCCCTAGCACAGATACGCAGTATTTT.

V usage is TRBV11-2 and J usage is TRBJ2-1; D is uncertain. The CDR3 contains 15 residues. Germline V gene lookup returns CDR1 SGHAT and CDR2 FQNNGV. Between the trimmed V and J ends, which lost 0 bases and 6 bases, there was a span of 12 bases. CDR3 loop: CASSLDRGWVNEQFF. In DNA, the CDR3 is TGTGCCAGCAGCTTAGATCGAGGTTGGGTCAATGAGCAGTTCTTC. Using reference TRBV11-2 and TRBJ2-1 for the parts outside the CDR3, the full variable domain is EAGVAQSPRYKIIEKRQSVAFWCNPISGHATLYWYQQILGQGPKLLIQFQNNGVVDDSQLPKDRFSAERLKGVDSTLKIQPAKLEDSAVYLCASSLDRGWVNEQFFGPGTRLTVL.

V gene TRBV27 combines with J gene TRBJ1-5, with D perhaps matching TRBD1 (5 bases). The V end was cut by 4 bases, the J end by 5 bases, with 12 bases between. This CDR3 comprises 14 residues. The germline gives CDR1 MNHEY, CDR2 SMNVEV (reference sequence). The CDR3 sequence: CASSSTGPHQPQHF. The CDR3 DNA sequence: TGTGCCAGCAGTTCTACAGGACCCCATCAGCCCCAGCATTTT.

The V call is TRBV11-2, the J call TRBJ2-7, with D possibly called TRBD1 or TRBD2 (5 bases each). Germline CDR1 reads SGHAT; CDR2 reads FQNNGV. V lost 3 bases and J lost 0, with 15 bases in between. The CDR3 has 16 residues. In DNA, the CDR3 is TGTGCCAGCAGCTTGGCACCGGGGCTAAGCTCCTACGAGCAGTACTTC. Translation: CASSLAPGLSSYEQYF. The full variable domain, rest sourced from reference TRBV11-2 and TRBJ2-7, is EAGVAQSPRYKIIEKRQSVAFWCNPISGHATLYWYQQILGQGPKLLIQFQNNGVVDDSQLPKDRFSAERLKGVDSTLKIQPAKLEDSAVYLCASSLAPGLSSYEQYFGPGTRLTVT.

The table lists this clone with a few counts. Different DNA sequences within this sample yield the same CDR3. The gene calls are TRBV5-6 and TRBJ2-3; D is unclear. The CDR3 totals 13 residues. CDR1 and CDR2 from the germline V gene are SGHDT and YYEEEE. The V gene lost 4 bases and the J gene lost 0 bases, with 6 bases spanning the gap. CDR3 bases: TGTGCCAGCAGCCCGGAGAGCACAGATACGCAGTATTTT. Residues: CASSPESTDTQYF.

The chain links TRBV6-6 to TRBJ2-2, with D perhaps TRBD1 (5 bases). V lost 5 bases and J lost 2, with 12 bases in between. The CDR3 has 15 residues. CDR1 is MNHNY and CDR2 is SVGAGI in the germline V gene (reference sequence). CDR3 sequence (DNA): TGTGCCAGCAGTACCCCAGGGTTCAACACCGGGGAGCTGTTTTTT. The encoded protein is CASSTPGFNTGELFF.

Of note for this clone: This sample also contains other DNA sequences that code for the same CDR3. The V gene is TRBV9, the J gene TRBJ2-7; D possibly uses TRBD1 or TRBD2 (5 bases each). The germline V gene has CDR1 SGDLS and CDR2 YYNGEE. Trimming stripped 0 bases from V and 2 bases from J, with 12 bases between. The CDR3 loop spans 15 amino acids. CDR3 bases: TGTGCCAGCAGCGTAGTTGGGGGTGGGGCCTACGAGCAGTACTTC. It specifies CASSVVGGGAYEQYF.

The chain combines TRBV2 with TRBJ2-1; 8 nucleotides agree with TRBD1. Germline-derived CDR1 and CDR2 are SNHLY and FYNNEI. Unmatched junction bases numbered 9, after V lost 6 bases and J lost 5 bases. The CDR3 has 15 residues. The CDR3 protein is CASRIELDRDNEQFF. The CDR3 nucleotides are TGTGCCAGCAGAATTGAACTGGACAGGGACAATGAGCAGTTCTTC.

This clone was seen a handful of times. The chain employs TRBV28 and TRBJ1-1, with TRBD1 identical over 7 bases. Germline V gives CDR1 MDHEN, CDR2 SYDVKM. J was trimmed by 6 bases and V by 6 bases; bases with no gene match: 4. The CDR3 is 12 residues long. The CDR3 region is CASSSTGPEAFF. For the CDR3, the DNA is TGTGCCAGCAGCTCGACAGGGCCTGAAGCTTTCTTT.

The chain recombines TRBV27 with TRBJ2-4; 7 nucleotides align to TRBD2. The germline V gene has CDR1 MNHEY and CDR2 SMNVEV (reference sequence). The CDR3 loop spans 13 amino acids. With V trimmed by 7 bases and J by 11 bases, 11 bases remained unmatched. The CDR3 bases are TGTGCCAGCACCCCGGGGGGAGGGGTCGTTCAGTACTTC. Residues: CASTPGGGVVQYF.

This chain uses TRBV27 with TRBJ1-5, with no clear D. The CDR3 has 15 residues. The germline V and J ends were trimmed by 5 bases and 2 bases, with 13 bases remaining between them. Germline V gives CDR1 MNHEY, CDR2 SMNVEV (reference sequence). The CDR3 here is CASSTTPGRNQPQHF. CDR3 DNA: TGTGCCAGCAGTACCACCCCCGGGCGCAATCAGCCCCAGCATTTT.